A single sample is the source of the 25 T cell receptor beta chains below, sequenced in a study of T cell repertoires in cytomegalovirus infection. TCRdb independently ran MiXCR on the reads; one entry per CDR3 protein. The sample holds more than 85,000 distinct CDR3 sequences; more than 20% are singletons and the top ten take roughly two fifths. Material: CD8+ T cells from PBMCs. The source is a human donor in good health (CMV status not recorded). Some clones in this sample may be carry-over from other donors' samples.

This clonotype was seen many times. The chain uses TRBV20-1 and TRBJ2-7; D unresolved. CDR1 is DFQATT and CDR2 is SNEGSKA in the germline V gene (reference sequence). CDR3 length: 14 residues. V shed 5 bases and J shed 3 bases, with 17 bases lying between them. In DNA, the CDR3 is TGCAGTGCTGGTGATTATCTAGGCGTCTACGAGCAGTACTTC. As protein: CSAGDYLGVYEQYF.

This clonotype occurred a few times. The V gene is TRBV11-2, the J gene TRBJ1-6; D gene uncertain. Between the trimmed V and J ends, which lost 3 bases and 5 bases, there was a span of 2 bases. This CDR3 has 12 residues. Germline CDR1 SGHAT, CDR2 FQNNGV. The CDR3 here is CASSFHNSPLHF. The CDR3 region has the DNA TGTGCCAGCAGCTTTCATAATTCACCCCTCCACTTT. Full variable domain (outside the CDR3, taken from reference TRBV11-2 and TRBJ1-6): EAGVAQSPRYKIIEKRQSVAFWCNPISGHATLYWYQQILGQGPKLLIQFQNNGVVDDSQLPKDRFSAERLKGVDSTLKIQPAKLEDSAVYLCASSFHNSPLHFGNGTRLTVT.

The V and J genes are TRBV12-3 or TRBV12-4 and TRBJ1-2, with 7 nucleotides matching TRBD1. J was trimmed by 4 bases and V by 6 bases; bases with no gene match: 8. CDR3 length: 14 residues. The CDR3 region has the DNA TGTGCCAGCAGGACAGGGAGGGCACTCTATGGCTACACCTTC. Protein: CASRTGRALYGYTF.

In this sample, this clonotype turned up many times. The CDR3 DNA sequence: TGTGCCAGCAGTGCCTCGACAGGGACGATGAACACTGAAGCTTTCTTT. Its translation: CASSASTGTMNTEAFF. The V and J genes are TRBV6-2 or TRBV6-3 and TRBJ1-1, with TRBD1 identical over 7 bases. Per germline, CDR1 MNHEY and CDR2 SVGEGT. The CDR3 contains 16 residues. V lost 5 bases, J lost 0 bases, and 9 bases stayed unmatched.

With regard to this clonotype: Compared with germline, one end of the junction differs, possibly owing to a read error. This chain links TRBV7-6 with TRBJ2-7; the match to TRBD1 covers 11 bases. In germline, CDR1 is SGHVS, CDR2 FNYEAQ. CDR3 length: 11 amino acids. For the CDR3, the DNA is TGTGCCAGCAGCTCGGAGGACAGGGGGCATTTC. Protein product: CASSSEDRGHF.

This clonotype was picked up many times. The V gene is TRBV19, the J gene TRBJ2-5; D may be TRBD1 or TRBD2 (6 bases each). Germline assignment: CDR1 LNHDA and CDR2 SQIVND (reference sequence). V gave up 6 bases and J gave up 0 bases, with 20 bases separating them. This CDR3 has 17 residues. This chain's CDR3 is CASSPGRGTKYQETQYF. The CDR3 DNA is TGTGCCAGTAGCCCTGGTCGGGGGACAAAATACCAAGAGACCCAGTACTTC.

This clonotype occurred many times. V and J are TRBV6-2 or TRBV6-3 and TRBJ1-5; 10 bases align to TRBD1. From germline, CDR1 is MNHEY and CDR2 SVGEGT. V lost 0 bases, J lost 12 bases, and 8 bases stayed unmatched. The CDR3 runs 15 residues. DNA for the CDR3: TGTGCCAGCAGTTACTCGGCCGGGACAGGGGACCTCCAGCATTTT. The encoded protein is CASSYSAGTGDLQHF.

This clonotype was found a few times. The chain employs TRBV20-1 and TRBJ2-2; 8 bases map to TRBD2. Germline V CDR1 and CDR2: DFQATT, SNEGSKA (reference sequence). There are 15 residues in the CDR3. Germline trimming cut 2 bases from V and 3 bases from J; bases unmatched to any gene: 5. CDR3 coding DNA: TGCAGTGCTAGACATCGGGAGGGGGACACCGGGGAGCTGTTTTTT. This codes for CSARHREGDTGELFF.

This clonotype was observed at least ten times. The rearrangement uses TRBV19 and TRBJ1-1; tentative D call: TRBD1 (5 bases). Germline CDR1 is LNHDA and CDR2 is SQIVND (reference sequence). The CDR3 is 14 amino acids. The V and J ends lost 7 bases and 7 bases respectively, with 19 bases between them. The CDR3 reads CASTRRREGSEAFF. The DNA of the CDR3 is TGTGCCAGTACCCGGCGGAGGGAGGGGAGTGAAGCTTTCTTT.

In its sample, this clonotype was seen many times. The rearrangement joins TRBV7-2 to TRBJ2-7, with D maybe TRBD2 (5 bases). The germline V gene encodes CDR1 SGHTA and CDR2 FQGNSA. This CDR3 contains 14 residues. Trimming took 7 bases from V and 6 from J, leaving 19 bases between them. CDR3 sequence reads: CASTISPLGSEQYF. DNA for the CDR3: TGTGCCAGCACCATATCCCCCCTGGGGAGCGAGCAGTACTTC. The variable domain in full, with the rest retrieved from reference TRBV7-2 and TRBJ2-7, is GAGVSQSPSNKVTEKGKDVELRCDPISGHTALYWYRQSLGQGLEFLIYFQGNSAPDKSGLPSDRFSAERTGGSVSTLTIQRTQQEDSAVYLCASTISPLGSEQYFGPGTRLTVT.

The chain employs TRBV9 and TRBJ2-1; D gene uncertain. Trimming shortened V by 0 bases and J by 4 bases, and 8 bases separated the two germline ends. Per germline, CDR1 SGDLS and CDR2 YYNGEE. The CDR3 consists of 14 residues. CDR3 bases: TGTGCCAGCAGCGTAGGAAAGGGTTACAATGAGCAGTTCTTC. Its protein is CASSVGKGYNEQFF. Based on the CDR3 plus reference TRBV9 and TRBJ2-1, the full variable domain is DSGVTQTPKHLITATGQRVTLRCSPRSGDLSVYWYQQSLDQGLQFLIQYYNGEERAKGNILERFSAQQFPDLHSELNLSSLELGDSALYFCASSVGKGYNEQFFGPGTRLTVL.

This clonotype turned up a few times. The J gene is TRBJ1-2, the V gene TRBV5-3, with 8 bases lining up with TRBD1. TRBV5-3 is labeled an ORF, and its function is uncertain. V shed 3 bases, J shed 4 bases, and the junction held 20 bases outside the gene matches. The CDR3 totals 19 residues. For the CDR3, the DNA is TGTGCCAGAAGCTGGGATTTCGGACAGGGTATCGGCGGCCTCTATGGCTACACCTTC. Its translation: CARSWDFGQGIGGLYGYTF.

This chain connects TRBV12-3 or TRBV12-4 to TRBJ2-3; 8 nucleotides align to TRBD2. The CDR3 has 15 residues. V was pared by 8 bases and J by 4 bases, with 11 bases of the junction left unmatched. CDR3 nucleotides: TGTGCCAGCGTTCTTGGGGGACTAGGGCCAGATACGCAGTATTTT. Its translation: CASVLGGLGPDTQYF.

The chain has TRBV6-2 or TRBV6-3 and TRBJ1-1, with D possibly matching TRBD1 (6 bases). CDR3 length: 13 amino acids. With 7 bases removed from V and 4 bases from J, the gap between germline ends came to 13 bases. The germline CDR1 and CDR2 sequences are MNHEY and SVGEGT. The CDR3 sequence is CASTPTGFTEAFF. CDR3 sequence (DNA): TGTGCCAGCACCCCTACAGGGTTCACTGAAGCTTTCTTT.

This clonotype was observed a few times. V is TRBV20-1 and J is TRBJ1-5; 9 nucleotides agree with TRBD1. The V gene end was trimmed by 6 bases and the J gene end by 0 bases; junction bases not matched to a gene: 9. Germline CDR1 DFQATT, CDR2 SNEGSKA (reference sequence). This CDR3 spans 16 amino acids. CDR3 sequence reads: CSATGTGLYSNQPQHF. The CDR3 bases are TGCAGTGCAACCGGGACAGGGCTTTATAGCAATCAGCCCCAGCATTTT.

The chain recombines TRBV20-1 with TRBJ2-2; 13 nucleotides align to TRBD2. The germline V gene has CDR1 DFQATT and CDR2 SNEGSKA (reference sequence). The CDR3 extends over 15 amino acids. J gave up 1 base and V 5 bases, and 1 base lay outside the gene matches. CDR3 in DNA: TGCAGTGCTCGGACTAGCGGGGGGAACACCGGGGAGCTGTTTTTT. Its translation: CSARTSGGNTGELFF.

This clonotype was observed a handful of times. The CDR3 DNA follows: TGTGCCAGCAGTTTATTATCTAGCGGGGGGTTTTCCCAAGAGACCCAGTACTTC. As protein: CASSLLSSGGFSQETQYF. The chain employs TRBV28 and TRBJ2-5; 11 nucleotides match TRBD2. Germline V gene lookup returns CDR1 MDHEN and CDR2 SYDVKM. Germline trimming cut 1 base from V and 1 base from J; bases unmatched to any gene: 8. The CDR3 contains 18 residues.

This clonotype was found a few times. The chain employs TRBV11-3 and TRBJ2-7; D gene ambiguous. With 1 base removed from V and 2 bases from J, the gap between germline ends came to 6 bases. This CDR3 spans 13 amino acids. CDR1 is SGHNT and CDR2 is YENEEA in the germline V gene. The CDR3 DNA reads TGTGCCAGCAGCTTAGCCACCACCTACGAGCAGTACTTC. It encodes CASSLATTYEQYF. The whole variable domain, remainder taken from reference TRBV11-3 and TRBJ2-7, is EAGVVQSPRYKIIEKKQPVAFWCNPISGHNTLYWYLQNLGQGPELLIRYENEEAVDDSQLPKDRFSAERLKGVDSTLKIQPAELGDSAVYLCASSLATTYEQYFGPGTRLTVT.

This clonotype was counted only a few times. The chain carries TRBV7-2 and TRBJ2-2; 14 nucleotides align to TRBD2. In germline, CDR1 is SGHTA, CDR2 FQGNSA. The CDR3 extends over 15 amino acids. The V segment lost 3 bases and the J segment 8 bases; nucleotides outside the gene matches: 2. The CDR3, as DNA: TGTGCCAGCAGCTTTGGGACTAGCGGGGGTGGGGAGCTGTTTTTT. Translating gives CASSFGTSGGGELFF.

The chain couples TRBV7-9 to TRBJ1-1; a weak D match, TRBD1 (6 bases). This CDR3 has 17 amino acids. The V gene lost 5 bases and the J gene lost 1 base, with 20 bases spanning the gap. Germline V gene data show CDR1 as SEHNR and CDR2 as FQNEAQ (reference sequence). CDR3 sequence (DNA): TGTGCCAGCAGCCCGGCCCAAAGACAGGCCCAGAACACTGAAGCTTTCTTT. Its translation: CASSPAQRQAQNTEAFF. Full variable domain (outside the CDR3, taken from reference TRBV7-9 and TRBJ1-1): DTGVSQNPRHKITKRGQNVTFRCDPISEHNRLYWYRQTLGQGPEFLTYFQNEAQLEKSRLLSDRFSAERPKGSFSTLEIQRTEQGDSAMYLCASSPAQRQAQNTEAFFGQGTRLTVV.

V usage is TRBV19 and J usage is TRBJ1-5; D not resolved. V was clipped by 7 bases and J by 3 bases, with 19 bases between them. Per germline, CDR1 LNHDA and CDR2 SQIVND (reference sequence). The CDR3 loop spans 16 amino acids. CDR3 DNA sequence: TGTGCCAGTAACCCAACGGTTGACGGGAACAATCAGCCCCAGCATTTT. Translating gives CASNPTVDGNNQPQHF.

The chain is built from TRBV27 and TRBJ1-6; D ambiguous. Trimming took off 2 bases at V and 9 bases at J, with 8 bases between the two ends. Germline loops: CDR1 MNHEY, CDR2 SMNVEV (reference sequence). This CDR3 has 13 amino acids. Here the CDR3 reads CASSLAEGSPLHF. The CDR3 DNA is TGTGCCAGCAGTTTAGCTGAGGGTTCACCCCTCCACTTT.

V gene TRBV30 combines with J gene TRBJ1-2; weak D call: TRBD1 (6 bases). Trimming pared 0 bases from V and 7 bases from J, leaving 9 bases between. This CDR3 is built from 12 residues. Germline V gives CDR1 GTSNPN, CDR2 SVGIG (reference sequence). In DNA, the CDR3 is TGTGCCTGGAGTGTACAGGGAGGTGGCTACACCTTC. Encoded protein: CAWSVQGGGYTF.

This clonotype was counted a few times. The rearrangement links TRBV29-1 to TRBJ1-1, with D perhaps matching TRBD1 (5 bases). CDR1 and CDR2 from the germline V gene are SQVTM and ANQGSEA. V dropped 5 bases and J dropped 12 bases, with 19 bases sitting between them. The CDR3 extends over 12 amino acids. CDR3 amino acids: CSVSGGGWNTFF. CDR3 in DNA: TGCAGCGTTTCGGGGGGTGGGTGGAATACTTTCTTT.

This clonotype was recorded only once. The chain has TRBV28 and TRBJ2-5, with unresolved D. The CDR3 loop spans 15 amino acids. V was trimmed by 4 bases and J by 1 base, leaving 13 bases between them. The germline V gene has CDR1 MDHEN and CDR2 SYDVKM. The CDR3 bases are TGTGCCAGCAGTTATAACCAAGAACCCCAAGAGACCCAGTACTTC. Protein product: CASSYNQEPQETQYF.